This T cell receptor beta chain was captured by sequencing in a study of CD8 T cells in Susac syndrome. In the study overall: Patients with Susac syndrome were, at the time of blood collection, therapy-naive, maintained on corticosteroids, or maintained on intravenous immunoglobulin alone.

TEMRA cells underwent FACS enrichment and CD8+ and CD4+ T cells underwent negative isolation. Reverse transcription of about 0.45 to 1 ug RNA used random hexamers. Across 54 Vbeta and 13 Jbeta, immunoSEQ multiplex PCR amplified TCR beta CDR3. MiXCR, applied by TCRdb to the immunoSEQ multiplex PCR reads, yields one record per CDR3 protein. The table includes around 170,000 distinct CDR3 sequences, around 93% detected once. This TCR came from a human donor with Susac syndrome. Sequencing was performed on CD8+ T cells from PBMCs.

As DNA, the CDR3 is TGTGCCAGCAGCCAAGTTAGCGGGGGGGAAGAAGATACGCAGTATTTT. As protein: CASSQVSGGEEDTQYF. The J gene is TRBJ2-3, the V gene TRBV4-2; the match to TRBD2 covers 11 bases. Germline V CDR1 and CDR2: LGHNA, YNFKEQ. With V trimmed by 1 base and J by 5 bases, 5 bases remained unmatched. The CDR3 is 16 amino acids.